This TCR beta chain was identified in a study of human T cells and chemical hapten exposure (dated by TCRdb to the early 2020s). In the study overall: For sensitization, 2% DPC in acetone was applied to a roughly 2 cm by roughly 2 cm area of upper inner arm skin. Throughout the study period of 20 to 25 weeks, patients also received therapeutic DPC doses to the scalp every week. Patch testing was performed on the upper back with Finn chambers containing 0.01% DPC, and the patch tests were scored after 6 days according to International Contact Dermatitis Research Group standards. Most of the patients in the cohort were female, and the cohort covered alopecia areata with under or over 50% scalp involvement, alopecia totalis and alopecia universalis. Libraries were combined into a pool for sequencing, and differences in TCR yield between samples came mainly from small differences in library volumes within the pool. This study followed changes in the peripheral blood TCR repertoire in vivo during primary and secondary sensitization of alopecia patients to the hapten diphenylcyclopropenone (DPC). Patient blood was sampled pre-sensitization (week 0) and at 2, 6 and about 24 weeks after DPC sensitization. For TCR sequencing, blood came from approximately 29 alopecia patients at anywhere from one to four time points (pre-sensitization, 2, 6 and 24 weeks). General findings and caveats noted by the study authors: DPC sensitization did not change the number of TCRs with a frequency above 1 in 1000, and there was no evidence of changes in global repertoire structure. The number of PT1 expanded TCRs positively correlated with patch test score, significant at thresholds 8, 16 and 32 but not 4. Alopecia, a presumed autoimmune disease, was present in all patients, so the immune response of the patients might differ from that of healthy individuals. Repeated subsampling changed both the strength of the expansion versus patch-test correlation and the threshold at which the correlation became significant. Compared with pre-sensitization or healthy control sets, expanded TCRs formed significantly more large CDR3 similarity clusters, which is consistent with antigen-driven responses.

The library was built by means of RACE. The reads were generated on a NextSeq 500. Library preparation attached unique molecular identifiers to individual cDNA molecules for quantitative, reproducible TCR counting. Each blood RNA sample was used to sequence both TCR alpha and TCR beta chains. Turning to the authors' computational methods: The median number of TCRs per sample was roughly 98,000, ranging from roughly 23,224 to 690,600. V, J and CDR3 annotation of the TCR reads was carried out using the Decombinator software suite. For PS versus PT1 abundance plots, all samples were subsampled to the same number of TCRs (28,000). Expanded TCRs were defined as absent before sensitization and observed at least eight times at the 2-week time point. TCRdb cleaned the public reads at Q25 with fastp, built clones with MiXCR and kept in-frame beta chains. Identical CDR3 protein sequences are pooled into one entry, listed with their most common genes and DNA. These V and J calls derive from TCRdb rather than the authors' analysis. Counted in this sample were some 98,000 distinct CDR3 sequences; about 10% of them appeared once. The ten largest make up approximately 3.3% of the sample.

In light of the paper, this sample's time point label describes: pre-sensitization, week 0. Taken with the paper, the label for treatment or condition translates to: therapeutic diphenylcyclopropenone sensitization with weekly scalp DPC. At every patch-test visit, the blood draw took place before the patch test was put on. To be eligible, patients had to be aged 18 to 70, diagnosed with alopecia and judged suitable for DPC therapy, while pregnant patients were excluded. Total RNA was isolated from unfractionated whole blood collected in Tempus Blood RNA tubes. There are many counts of this clonotype. Its antigen is currently not known. Per-nucleotide qualities are absent, and no much larger clonotype sits a single base away. From the cysteine through the phenylalanine, the CDR3 covers 16 amino acids. The read is trimmed to its CDR3 DNA, 48 bases read in frame from base 1. Cut back by 1 base and 10 bases, the V and J ends lie 18 bases apart. CDR1 and CDR2, per the germline V gene, are SGHRS and YFSETQ.

The clonotype was recovered from a woman between 55 and 75 years old with alopecia areata. Some clones in this sample may be carry-over from other donors' samples. The sequences come from whole blood, collected in connection with sensitization to the hapten diphenylcyclopropenone (DPC). The chain was built from TRBV5-1 and TRBJ1-6, and perhaps TRBD1 as D gene, on 5 matching bases. The CDR3 here reads CASSLFAGIVDSPLHF. The DNA sequence follows: TGCGCCAGCAGCTTGTTTGCAGGGATCGTGGACTCACCCCTCCACTTT.